This TCR beta chain is drawn from a study of OX40 agonist ivuxolimab in advanced cancers. Study information: Enrollees could have had prior anti-PD-1, anti-PD-L1 or anti-CTLA-4 therapy, which 35% to 40% had received.

The method was immunoSEQ multiplex PCR; TCRdb's version includes in-frame clones alone and lacks a portion of them. The sample yields some 80,000 clones, roughly 86% seen once. Study results and caveats: In general, CD8+ T cells held more expanded clones than CD4+ did, on average. Several nonresponders also turned out to have low normalized T-cell clonal expansion. CD4+ and CD8+ T cells in blood underwent clonal expansion by week 6 at 0.1 to 3.0 mg/kg.

Losses at the gene ends were 0 bases for V and 8 bases for J; bases not matched to a gene: 5. CDR1 is MNHEY, CDR2 SVGAGI, per germline. This CDR3 has 16 amino acids. This clone showed up just a few times. The antigen remains unidentified. The receptor was derived from an adult with an advanced solid tumor such as melanoma, head and neck, liver or kidney cancer. The V and J genes are TRBV6-5 and TRBJ1-6, with 9 nucleotides matching TRBD1. Here the sequenced sample was CD4+ or CD8+ T cells sorted from blood, taken in a trial of the OX40 agonist ivuxolimab. CDR3 nucleotide sequence: TGTGCCAGCAGTTACTCGACAGGGGGTTTCCATTCACCCCTCCACTTT. Amino acid sequence: CASSYSTGGFHSPLHF.